This TCR beta chain was captured in a study of T cell changes during pregnancy in multiple sclerosis. This clone was observed once. Libraries were prepared by immunoSEQ multiplex PCR; TCRdb keeps only in-frame clonotypes and omits some of them. The sample lists over 50,000 clones, about 86% occurring once. The germline gives CDR1 SGHKS, CDR2 YYEKEE (reference sequence). The length of the CDR3 is 14 residues. Trimming left V 0 bases short and J 5 bases short, with 6 bases between. The sequenced material came from peripheral blood from another person, used as feeder cells. The V gene is TRBV5-5, the J gene TRBJ1-6, with a weak D call TRBD1 (6 bases). This TCR derives from a human donor whose cells served as feeder cells for cultures in a pregnancy study. In nucleotides, the CDR3 is TGTGCCAGCAGCTTGGCAGGGGATAATTCACCCCTCCACTTT. The encoded protein is CASSLAGDNSPLHF.